Described below is a single T cell receptor beta chain sequence and its context. Its antigen is not identified. This specimen belongs to a study of CD4+ T cells in melanoma. TCRdb's copy holds only in-frame clones and misses some; the assay was immunoSEQ multiplex PCR. The sample shows approximately 9,700 clones, around 60% of them seen only once. Per the germline V gene, CDR1 is MGHRA and CDR2 is YSYEKL. The CDR3 loop spans 16 amino acids. Trimming left V 4 bases short and J 2 bases short, with 15 bases between. Study-level findings and limits: A reported correlation linked neoantigen-specific CD4+ T cells to CD8+, macrophage and B cell function. Reportedly, melanoma neoantigen-specific CD4+ T cells showed varied differentiation states.

This receptor was obtained from a human donor with melanoma. What was sequenced was cells from a culture (not recorded whether cultured in vitro). The chain joins TRBV4-1 to TRBJ2-1; D perhaps matches TRBD2 (6 bases). CDR3 sequence reads: CASSRGSGVAYNEQFF. Here the CDR3 DNA reads TGCGCCAGCAGCCGCGGGTCGGGGGTTGCCTACAATGAGCAGTTCTTC.